The present T cell receptor (beta chain) was sequenced within a study of T-cell memory formation after mild COVID-19. Study-level background: Across donors, TCR clusters were largely donor specific. Overall study results and limits: Contracting CD4+ clones lay largely in CM and EM, with CD8+ ones residing in EMRA.

TCRdb itself ran the 5' RACE reads through MiXCR, one entry per CDR3 protein. The sample lists more than 350,000 distinct CDR3 sequences, around 21% occurring once. The CDR3 totals 14 residues. From germline, CDR1 is MNHNS and CDR2 SASEGT. The V and J ends lost 4 bases and 10 bases respectively, with 20 bases between them. Of note for this clonotype: Antigen specificity is unknown.

The sample comprised PBMCs or a T cell subset sorted from them (not recorded which). The V gene is TRBV6-1, the J gene TRBJ2-7; weak D call: TRBD1 (6 bases). The TCR comes from an adult woman who had mild COVID-19 (a few samples of this study predate the infection). Cell type and time point are not known. The CDR3 DNA follows: TGTGCCAGCAGTGCAGGACAGCCCCCTCTATACCAGTACTTC. Amino acids: CASSAGQPPLYQYF.